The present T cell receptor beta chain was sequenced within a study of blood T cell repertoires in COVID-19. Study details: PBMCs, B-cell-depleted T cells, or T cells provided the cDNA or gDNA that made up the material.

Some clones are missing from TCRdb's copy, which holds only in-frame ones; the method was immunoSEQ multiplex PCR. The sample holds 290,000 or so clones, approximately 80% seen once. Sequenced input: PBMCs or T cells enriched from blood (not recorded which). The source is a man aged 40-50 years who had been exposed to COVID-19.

The CDR3 nucleotides read TGTGCCAGTAGTATAGATCTCAGCGGGCATTCACCCCTCCACTTT. It yields the protein CASSIDLSGHSPLHF. V usage is TRBV19 and J usage is TRBJ1-6; D is undetermined. The CDR3 runs 15 residues. Trimming stripped 0 bases from V and 8 bases from J, with 11 bases between. Germline CDR1 reads LNHDA; CDR2 reads SQIVND (reference sequence).